What follows describes a single T cell receptor (beta chain). Its antigen is unidentified. CDR1 is SGHVS and CDR2 is FNYEAQ in the germline V gene. Deletions cut 0 bases from V and 1 base from J, with 10 bases between. This CDR3 is 15 amino acids long. This specimen belongs to a study of response to subunit inactivated influenza vaccine. Notes on the study in general: That few new T cells are recruited by each seasonal influenza vaccination was the authors' suggestion.

TCRdb ran MiXCR on the RT-PCR reads and lists one entry per CDR3 protein. The sample includes hundreds of thousands of distinct CDR3 sequences, 14% of them seen just once. This TCR was recovered from a man in his forties or fifties who received an inactivated influenza vaccine. The V and J genes are TRBV7-6 and TRBJ2-7; TRBD1 might be the D (6 bases). The sample here was PBMCs from blood, taken approximately 15 days before vaccination. Here the CDR3 DNA reads TGTGCCAGCAGCTTAGCGAAGGGGGAGTCCTACGAGCAGTACTTC. Protein: CASSLAKGESYEQYF.